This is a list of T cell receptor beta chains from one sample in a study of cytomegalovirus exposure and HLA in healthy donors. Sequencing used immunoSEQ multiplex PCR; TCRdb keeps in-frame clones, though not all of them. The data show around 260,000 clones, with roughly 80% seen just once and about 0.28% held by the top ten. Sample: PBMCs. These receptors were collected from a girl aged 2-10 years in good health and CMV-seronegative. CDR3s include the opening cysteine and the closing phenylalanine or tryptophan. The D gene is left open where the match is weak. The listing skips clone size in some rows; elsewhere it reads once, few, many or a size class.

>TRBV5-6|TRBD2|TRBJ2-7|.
CASSWGLGSYEQYF
TGTGCCAGCAGCTGGGGACTAGGCTCCTACGAGCAGTACTTC
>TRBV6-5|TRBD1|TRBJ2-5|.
CASSIDREATQYF
TGTGCCAGCAGCATCGACAGGGAAGCGACCCAGTACTTC
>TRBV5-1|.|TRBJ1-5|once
CASSAGEIGLHQPQHF
TGCGCCAGCAGCGCGGGGGAAATCGGATTGCATCAGCCCCAGCATTTT
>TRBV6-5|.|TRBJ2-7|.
CASSYSTSSNYEQYF
TGTGCCAGCAGTTACTCTACTAGTTCCAACTACGAGCAGTACTTC
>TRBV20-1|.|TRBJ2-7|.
CSARQYEQYF
TGCAGTGCTAGACAGTACGAGCAGTACTTC
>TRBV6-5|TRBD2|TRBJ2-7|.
CASSYAGLASYEQYF
TGTGCCAGCAGTTACGCCGGACTAGCGTCCTACGAGCAGTACTTC
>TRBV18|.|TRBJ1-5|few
CASSPQEGLGQPQHF
TGTGCCAGCTCACCACAGGAGGGGTTAGGTCAGCCCCAGCATTTT
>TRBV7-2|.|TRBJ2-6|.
CASSPSPGSGANVLTF
TGTGCCAGCAGCCCCAGTCCAGGGTCCGGGGCCAACGTCCTGACTTTC
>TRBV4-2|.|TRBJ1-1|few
CASSQDRRTTEAFF
TGTGCCAGCAGCCAGGACAGACGTACCACTGAAGCTTTCTTT
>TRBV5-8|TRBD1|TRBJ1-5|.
CASSGGQGGQPQHF
TGTGCCAGCAGCGGCGGGCAGGGGGGTCAGCCCCAGCATTTT
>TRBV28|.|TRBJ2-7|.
CASSWDSRSYEQYF
TGTGCCAGCAGTTGGGACTCCCGCTCCTACGAGCAGTACTTC
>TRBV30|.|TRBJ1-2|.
CAWSVATGDTF
TGTGCCTGGAGTGTCGCGACAGGTGACACCTTC
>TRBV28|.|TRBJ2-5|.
CASLQETQYF
TGTGCCAGCCTCCAGGAGACCCAGTACTTC
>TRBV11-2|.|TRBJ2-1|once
CASSLGGLKNEQFF
TGTGCCAGCAGCTTAGGGGGCCTAAAGAATGAGCAGTTCTTC
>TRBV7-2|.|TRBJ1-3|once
CASSSQGFLDTIYF
TGTGCCAGCAGCTCTCAGGGGTTTCTAGACACCATATATTTT
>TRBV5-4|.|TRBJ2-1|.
CASSAGTYNEQFF
TGTGCCAGCAGCGCCGGGACTTACAATGAGCAGTTCTTC
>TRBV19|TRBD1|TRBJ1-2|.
CASSKGRGRTFDGYTF
TGTGCCAGTAGTAAGGGCAGGGGGCGAACCTTCGATGGCTACACCTTC
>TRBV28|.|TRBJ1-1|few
CASSLEGTEAFF
TGTGCCAGCAGTTTAGAGGGCACTGAAGCTTTCTTT
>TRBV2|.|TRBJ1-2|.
CARQFGYYGYTF
TGTGCCAGGCAATTTGGCTACTATGGCTACACCTTC
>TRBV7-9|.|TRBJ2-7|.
CASSRPGATEEQYF
TGTGCCAGCAGCCGCCCGGGAGCTACTGAAGAGCAGTACTTC
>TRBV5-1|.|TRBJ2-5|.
CASSLVQRVETQYF
TGCGCCAGCAGCTTGGTGCAGCGGGTAGAGACCCAGTACTTC
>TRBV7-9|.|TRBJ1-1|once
CASSLDRNMNTEAFF
TGTGCCAGCAGCTTAGACAGAAACATGAACACTGAAGCTTTCTTT
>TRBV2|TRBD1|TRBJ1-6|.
CASTTGGSYNSPLHF
TGTGCCAGCACCACAGGGGGCTCCTATAATTCACCCCTCCACTTT
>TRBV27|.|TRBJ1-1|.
CASSYIGDTEAFF
TGTGCCAGCAGTTATATAGGAGACACTGAAGCTTTCTTT
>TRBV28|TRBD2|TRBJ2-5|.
CASSFPIPPRASGRGSQETQYF
TGTGCCAGCAGTTTTCCTATACCCCCCCGGGCTAGCGGGAGAGGGTCCCAAGAGACCCAGTACTTC
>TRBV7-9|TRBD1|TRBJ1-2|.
CASSLGGTAYGYTF
TGTGCCAGCAGCTTAGGGGGGACAGCCTATGGCTACACCTTC
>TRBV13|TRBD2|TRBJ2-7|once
CASSRLADMSGEQYF
TGTGCCAGCAGCCGACTAGCCGACATGTCAGGCGAGCAGTACTTC
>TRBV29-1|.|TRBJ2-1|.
CSVEGLPGEQFF
TGCAGCGTTGAAGGTCTCCCCGGTGAGCAGTTCTTC
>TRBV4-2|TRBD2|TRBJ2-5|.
CASSPAGTSGNQETQYF
TGTGCCAGCAGCCCGGCTGGGACTAGCGGGAATCAAGAGACCCAGTACTTC
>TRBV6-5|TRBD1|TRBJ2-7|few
CASSLRQGASYEQYF
TGTGCCAGCAGCCTAAGACAGGGGGCTTCCTACGAGCAGTACTTC
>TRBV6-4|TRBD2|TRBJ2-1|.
CASSRSGGASSYNEQFF
TGTGCCAGCAGTCGTAGCGGGGGGGCCAGCTCCTACAATGAGCAGTTCTTC
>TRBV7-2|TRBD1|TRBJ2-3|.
CASTPTGGLDTQYF
TGTGCCAGCACCCCGACAGGGGGCTTGGATACGCAGTATTTT
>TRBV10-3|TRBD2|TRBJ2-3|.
CASQRGAGTDTQYF
TGTGCCTCCCAGCGGGGGGCTGGGACAGATACGCAGTATTTT
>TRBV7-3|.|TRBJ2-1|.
CASSLGSGPYNEQFF
TGTGCCAGCAGCTTAGGTAGCGGACCATACAATGAGCAGTTCTTC
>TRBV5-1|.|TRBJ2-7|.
CASSLGDRDSTYEQYF
TGCGCCAGCAGCTTGGGGGACCGGGACTCCACCTACGAGCAGTACTTC
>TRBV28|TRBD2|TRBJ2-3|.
CASSFSRGVFTDTQYF
TGTGCCAGCAGTTTCAGTCGGGGGGTATTCACAGATACGCAGTATTTT
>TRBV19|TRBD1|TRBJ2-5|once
CASSFRPPGTGVQETQYF
TGTGCCAGTAGCTTCCGCCCTCCTGGGACAGGTGTACAAGAGACCCAGTACTTC
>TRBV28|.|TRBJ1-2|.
CASTFREGNGYTF
TGTGCCAGCACTTTCAGGGAGGGGAATGGCTACACCTTC
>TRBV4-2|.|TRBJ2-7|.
CASSQDRVGEQYF
TGTGCCAGCAGCCAAGATCGGGTGGGCGAGCAGTACTTC
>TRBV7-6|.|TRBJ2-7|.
CASSPRAIAGYEQYF
TGTGCCAGCAGCCCGAGGGCGATCGCCGGCTACGAGCAGTACTTC